This T cell receptor (beta chain) was sequenced in a study of early T cells in non-severe SARS-CoV-2 infection. Overall study context: From unsorted whole blood, bulk RNA was sequenced, and the chains remained unpaired. Study results and caveats: VDJdb matching skewed toward anti-spike CD8 responses, missing private and CD4 specificities.

Attachment of unique molecular identifiers was made to individual cDNA molecules. TCRdb redid the calling of the 5' RACE reads with MiXCR, one entry per CDR3 protein. The data hold 30,000 to 45,000 distinct CDR3 sequences, with around 4.3% observed a single time. As for this clonotype: What it binds is unknown.

The CDR3 loop spans 17 amino acids. Germline loops: CDR1 LGHDT, CDR2 YNNKEL (reference sequence). The junction had 3 bases not matched to a gene; V was cut back by 3 bases and J by 2 bases. This clonotype originated in an adult who was a healthcare worker with PCR-confirmed SARS-CoV-2 infection or an uninfected control (not recorded which). The rearrangement joins TRBV3-1 to TRBJ2-6; TRBD1 aligns across 11 bases. The specimen was whole blood. The CDR3 loop is CASSHWTGGTGANVLTF. Written as DNA, the CDR3 is TGTGCCAGCAGCCATTGGACAGGGGGCACTGGGGCCAACGTCCTGACTTTC.